This paragraph covers one TCR beta chain sequence. Its antigen is currently unknown. The data derive from a study of CD8+ T cells in alopecia areata. The study, taken as a whole, reports: Scalp samples also yield sequences of resident alphabeta T cells from normal skin.

The authors extracted RNA and reverse transcribed it into cDNA as the sequencing template. TCRdb's table, derived via immunoSEQ multiplex PCR, lists solely in-frame clones and lacks some. The data contain 120,000 or so clones, around 48% of them singletons. The CDR3 runs to 13 residues. Trimming shortened V by 5 bases and J by 4 bases, and 11 bases separated the two germline ends. Per germline, CDR1 SEHNR and CDR2 FQNEAQ (reference sequence). Sequenced input: NKG2D-low CD8+ T cells sorted from blood. The origin of this receptor is a human donor with alopecia areata. The V and J genes are TRBV7-9 and TRBJ2-5; D is unresolved. CDR3 region: CASSLSSGETQYF. CDR3 sequence (DNA): TGTGCCAGCAGCCTTAGTTCGGGAGAGACCCAGTACTTC. Using reference TRBV7-9 and TRBJ2-5 for the parts outside the CDR3, the full variable domain is DTGVSQNPRHKITKRGQNVTFRCDPISEHNRLYWYRQTLGQGPEFLTYFQNEAQLEKSRLLSDRFSAERPKGSFSTLEIQRTEQGDSAMYLCASSLSSGETQYFGPGTRLLVL.